The clone carrying this T cell receptor (beta chain) came up many times. The V and J ends lost 4 bases and 4 bases respectively, with 11 bases between them. Germline CDR1 is MDHEN and CDR2 is SYDVKM. The CDR3 sequence is 14 residues long. This sample is drawn from a study of T-cell reconstitution after alpha-beta-depleted transplantation in children. Unique molecular identifiers were incorporated during preparation of the TCRbeta library. One entry per CDR3 protein, called by TCRdb with MiXCR from the PCR reads. The data show fewer than 550,000 distinct CDR3 sequences, about an eighth seen once. The sequence was collected from a female patient aged 2 to 10 who had a stem cell transplant for aplastic anemia, so the T cells may come from the graft donor. Source: PBMCs, mostly from graft donor cells, taken 180 days after TCRalphabeta/CD19-depleted stem cell transplant. This rearrangement joins TRBV28 to TRBJ1-5; the D is unclear. In DNA, the CDR3 is TGTGCCAGCAGTTGGACGGTGGGAAATCAGCCCCAGCATTTT. The encoded protein is CASSWTVGNQPQHF.